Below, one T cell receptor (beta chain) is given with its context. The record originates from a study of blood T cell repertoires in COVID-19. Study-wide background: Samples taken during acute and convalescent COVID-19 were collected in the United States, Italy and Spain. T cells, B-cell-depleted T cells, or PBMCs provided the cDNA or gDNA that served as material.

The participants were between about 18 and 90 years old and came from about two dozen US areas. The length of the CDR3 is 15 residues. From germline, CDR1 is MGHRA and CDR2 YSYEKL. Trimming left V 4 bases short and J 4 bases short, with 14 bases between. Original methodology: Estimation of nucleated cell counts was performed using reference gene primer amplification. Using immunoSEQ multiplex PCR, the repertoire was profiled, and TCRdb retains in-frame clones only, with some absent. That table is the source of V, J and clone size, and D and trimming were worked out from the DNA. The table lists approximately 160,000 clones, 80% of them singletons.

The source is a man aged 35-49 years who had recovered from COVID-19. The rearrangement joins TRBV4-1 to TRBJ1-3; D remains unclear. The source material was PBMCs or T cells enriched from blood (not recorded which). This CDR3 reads CASSRTESDGNTIYF. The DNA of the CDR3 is TGCGCCAGCAGCCGGACTGAATCGGACGGAAACACCATATATTTT.